Included here is one TCR beta chain sequence, with context. The sample originates from a study of blood T cell repertoires in COVID-19. Study in general: From the United States, Italy and Spain came samples of acute and convalescent COVID-19. Sources were T cells, B-cell-depleted T cells, or PBMCs; the material itself was cDNA or gDNA.

V was shortened by 1 base and J by 5 bases, with 7 bases between the two germline ends. Germline V gene sequence: CDR1 SGHRS, CDR2 YFSETQ. The CDR3 is 12 residues long. Authors' methods: Amplified reference gene primers provided the basis for estimating nucleated cell counts. The table came from immunoSEQ multiplex PCR; TCRdb's copy has only in-frame clones and leaves some out. That table is the source of V, J and clone size, and D and trimming were worked out from the DNA. The profile shows about 87,000 clones, roughly 80% of them singletons. This chain links TRBV5-1 with TRBJ2-7, with D possibly being TRBD1 (6 bases). The source is a woman between 45 and 60 years old with acute or convalescent COVID-19. The sequenced sample consisted of peripheral blood. CDR3 protein: CASSLQGNEQYF. As DNA, the CDR3 is TGCGCCAGCAGCTTGCAGGGGAACGAGCAGTACTTC.